This TCR beta chain came from a study of blood T cell repertoires in COVID-19. Study-wide background: The study drew acute and convalescent COVID-19 samples from the United States, Italy and Spain. In each case, the material was cDNA or gDNA derived from T cells, B-cell-depleted T cells, or PBMCs.

CDR1 and CDR2 (germline): SGHTA, FQGNSA. The CDR3 sequence is 14 residues long. V was trimmed by 3 bases and J by 5 bases, leaving 11 bases between them. Some clones are missing from TCRdb's copy, which holds only in-frame ones; the method was immunoSEQ multiplex PCR. The sample includes over 75,000 clones, 75% to 90% of them seen just once. The chain uses TRBV7-2 and TRBJ1-5; tentatively, D is TRBD1 (5 bases). The source is a woman in her 70s with acute or convalescent COVID-19. Sequencing was done on a sample of peripheral blood. The DNA of the CDR3 is TGTGCCAGCAGCTTCGGGGGAAACTATCAGCCCCAGCATTTT. The encoded protein is CASSFGGNYQPQHF.